This TCR beta chain was identified in a study of blood T cell repertoires in COVID-19. Background on the study: Sample material is recorded as cDNA or gDNA derived from T cells, B-cell-depleted T cells, or PBMCs.

In the original workflow: Amplification from reference gene primers served as the basis for estimated nucleated cell counts. Here immunoSEQ multiplex PCR was the method, and the copy in TCRdb shows in-frame clones only, minus some. The V and J calls and clone size come from that table; D and trimming were worked out from the DNA. The sample has roughly 240,000 clones, 75% to 85% seen once. Trimming shortened V by 3 bases and J by 5 bases, and 10 bases separated the two germline ends. There are 13 residues in the CDR3. Germline CDR1 is MNHEY and CDR2 is SVGEGT. The specimen sequenced was peripheral blood. The clonotype originates from a woman in her seventies with acute or convalescent COVID-19. The chain employs TRBV6-2 or TRBV6-3 and TRBJ1-2; unclear D gene. The CDR3 region has the DNA TGTGCCAGCAGTTATTCGGGATTGTATGGCTACACCTTC. Its protein product is CASSYSGLYGYTF.